Listed here are 2 T cell receptor beta chains from one sample, sequenced in a study of blood T cell repertoires in COVID-19. The table came from immunoSEQ multiplex PCR; TCRdb's copy has only in-frame clones and leaves some out. The table includes a few hundred thousand clones, around 90% detected once. Sequencing was performed on peripheral blood. Every receptor here comes from a man younger than 35 with active or convalescent COVID-19.

This chain's CDR3 is CASSIGGQGRSGYTF. The CDR3 bases are TGTGCCAGTAGTATTGGGGGACAGGGTCGATCTGGCTACACCTTC. The chain recombines TRBV19 with TRBJ1-2, with 9 bases aligning to TRBD1. In germline, CDR1 is LNHDA, CDR2 SQIVND (reference sequence). V shed 3 bases and J 7 bases; nucleotides not matched to a gene: 9. This CDR3 contains 15 residues. The variable domain in full, with the rest retrieved from reference TRBV19 and TRBJ1-2, is DGGITQSPKYLFRKEGQNVTLSCEQNLNHDAMYWYRQDPGQGLRLIYYSQIVNDFQKGDIAEGYSVSREKKESFPLTVTSAQKNPTAFYLCASSIGGQGRSGYTFGSGTRLTVV.

The V and J genes are TRBV20-1 and TRBJ1-2; D perhaps matches TRBD1 (6 bases). CDR1 DFQATT and CDR2 SNEGSKA come from the germline V gene (reference sequence). V was pared by 6 bases and J by 4 bases, with 9 bases between. The CDR3 loop spans 11 amino acids. CDR3 loop: CSAQGPYGYTF. As DNA, the CDR3 is TGCAGTGCCCAGGGGCCCTATGGCTACACCTTC.